This TCR beta chain derives from a study of CD8 T cells in Susac syndrome. In blood CD8+ and CD4+ T cells, TCR beta underwent sequencing. Matched for age and sex, the controls were healthy donors. TEMRA cells were FACS-enriched, with CD8+ and CD4+ T cells isolated negatively. The CDR3 covers 16 residues. From germline, CDR1 is SEHNR and CDR2 FQNEAQ (reference sequence). J was trimmed by 0 bases and V by 2 bases; bases with no gene match: 2. Random-hexamer reverse transcription was applied to about 0.5 to 1 ug RNA. TCRdb analysed the immunoSEQ multiplex PCR reads with MiXCR anew, one entry per CDR3 protein. The table lists some 190,000 distinct CDR3 sequences, about 94% of them singletons.

The source of this sequence is a human donor in good health. V and J are TRBV7-9 and TRBJ2-3, with TRBD2 identical over 10 bases. The sequenced sample was CD4+ T cells from PBMCs. The CDR3 DNA reads as TGTGCCAGCAGCTTACAAGCGGGGGGGAGCACAGATACGCAGTATTTT. Protein sequence: CASSLQAGGSTDTQYF.